This TCR beta chain was retrieved from a study of beta chain features in type 1 diabetes. Concerning this clone itself: Antigen: not known.

Trimming pared 7 bases from V and 7 bases from J, leaving 17 bases between. The CDR3 contains 13 residues. Germline V lookup: CDR1 MDHEN, CDR2 SYDVKM. Of the isolated RNA, all was reverse transcribed, and so the sequenced material was expressed TCRB transcripts. The average output of naive, central memory and regulatory T cell samples was about 3.3 million reads. TCRdb's table, derived via immunoSEQ multiplex PCR, lists solely in-frame clones and lacks some. The sample lists roughly 280,000 clones; approximately 25% were seen once. Notes on the study in general: Within each of all four CD4+ subsets, Type 1 diabetes patients had TCRB CDR3s that were moderately but significantly shorter. VDJ junctions in type 1 diabetes patients carried more deletions and fewer insertions.

The sequenced material came from naive CD4+ T cells from blood. This TCR came from a woman aged 25 to 39 with type 1 diabetes. The rearrangement joins TRBV28 to TRBJ2-7, with D tentatively TRBD1 (6 bases). The CDR3 spells CASTLTGMWEQYF. The CDR3 DNA follows: TGTGCCAGCACTCTTACAGGGATGTGGGAGCAGTACTTC.